These 19 T cell receptor beta chains came from one sample sequenced in a study of blood T cell repertoires in COVID-19. TCRdb keeps only in-frame clones here, not all; method: immunoSEQ multiplex PCR. The table lists about 70,000 clones, roughly nine tenths of them singletons. The sequenced sample was peripheral blood. All receptors derive from a human donor in a cohort sampled during active COVID-19.

V and J are TRBV4-1 and TRBJ2-1, with 9 nucleotides matching TRBD2. From germline, CDR1 is MGHRA and CDR2 YSYEKL. V shed 0 bases, J shed 14 bases, and the junction held 17 bases outside the gene matches. The CDR3 extends over 17 amino acids. The CDR3 spells CASSQDHVSGSIGPEFF. CDR3 bases: TGCGCCAGCAGCCAAGATCATGTTAGCGGGAGTATCGGGCCGGAGTTCTTC.

The chain joins TRBV19 to TRBJ2-5; 13 positions agree with TRBD2. The CDR3 is 15 residues long. Germline V lookup: CDR1 LNHDA, CDR2 SQIVND (reference sequence). V was clipped by 6 bases and J by 1 base; unmatched bases: 2. CDR3 bases: TGTGCCAGTAGGAGGACTAGCGGGAGCCAAGAGACCCAGTACTTC. Protein sequence: CASRRTSGSQETQYF. The complete variable domain, with remaining parts taken from reference TRBV19 and TRBJ2-5, reads DGGITQSPKYLFRKEGQNVTLSCEQNLNHDAMYWYRQDPGQGLRLIYYSQIVNDFQKGDIAEGYSVSREKKESFPLTVTSAQKNPTAFYLCASRRTSGSQETQYFGPGTRLLVL.

This chain links TRBV7-2 with TRBJ2-3, with 10 bases that match TRBD2. The ends lost 3 bases at V and 9 bases at J; junction bases unmatched: 9. Germline V gene sequence: CDR1 SGHTA, CDR2 FQGNSA. The CDR3 covers 15 residues. Written as DNA, the CDR3 is TGTGCCAGCAGCTTGACTAGCGGGCAATACGAAACGCAGTATTTT. The encoded protein is CASSLTSGQYETQYF.

The rearrangement links TRBV27 to TRBJ1-4; D possibly corresponds to TRBD1 (6 bases). Germline V lookup: CDR1 MNHEY, CDR2 SMNVEV (reference sequence). The ends were cut back, 4 bases at V and 5 bases at J, with 14 bases in the middle. The CDR3 contains 15 residues. The CDR3 region has the DNA TGTGCCAGCAGTTCCCTGACAGGCGTAAATGAAAAACTGTTTTTT. Its translation is CASSSLTGVNEKLFF.

A single count supports this clone. The chain links TRBV7-9 to TRBJ2-5, with 11 bases lining up with TRBD2. V was pared by 3 bases and J by 5 bases, with 5 bases of the junction left unmatched. Germline loops: CDR1 SEHNR, CDR2 FQNEAQ (reference sequence). The CDR3 extends over 15 amino acids. The CDR3 nucleotides are TGTGCCAGCAGCTTGTCTAGCGGGAGGAGTGAGACCCAGTACTTC. The encoded protein is CASSLSSGRSETQYF.

The chain has TRBV11-2 and TRBJ2-2; TRBD1 matches 12 bases. The ends lost 2 bases at V and 1 base at J; junction bases unmatched: 5. CDR3 length: 18 amino acids. Germline V CDR1 and CDR2: SGHAT, FQNNGV. The CDR3 reads CASSLWGQGALNTGELFF. In nucleotides, the CDR3 is TGTGCCAGCAGCTTATGGGGACAGGGGGCTTTGAACACCGGGGAGCTGTTTTTT.

This sequence joins TRBV11-1 and TRBJ2-7, with 13 positions matching TRBD2. The germline V gene has CDR1 SGHAT and CDR2 FQDESV (reference sequence). This CDR3 spans 16 amino acids. V trimming: 0 bases; J trimming: 8 bases; junction bases outside the gene matches: 7. The CDR3 loop is CASSLASWTSGSQQYF. CDR3 in DNA: TGTGCCAGCAGCTTAGCGAGTTGGACTAGCGGGAGTCAGCAGTACTTC.

The chain recombines TRBV7-2 with TRBJ2-2; 8 bases map to TRBD1. Per the germline V gene, CDR1 is SGHTA and CDR2 is FQGNSA. With 5 bases clipped from V and 4 bases from J, the junction kept 6 bases outside the gene matches. CDR3 length equals 15 residues. CDR3 in DNA: TGTGCCAGCAGCACAGGACAGGGCTTCACCGGGGAGCTGTTTTTT. Protein: CASSTGQGFTGELFF.

The rearrangement links TRBV5-5 to TRBJ2-7, with D perhaps TRBD1 (5 bases). This CDR3 is 13 amino acids long. V was pared by 2 bases and J by 4 bases, with 10 bases between. Germline assignment: CDR1 SGHKS and CDR2 YYEKEE (reference sequence). The CDR3 loop is CASSLSGKYEQYF. The DNA for the CDR3 is TGTGCCAGCAGCTTATCAGGGAAGTACGAGCAGTACTTC.

This clone was observed once. The V gene is TRBV19, the J gene TRBJ2-5, with D tentatively TRBD1 (5 bases). V was trimmed by 4 bases and J by 3 bases, leaving 9 bases between them. This CDR3 is 13 amino acids long. Germline V gene data show CDR1 as LNHDA and CDR2 as SQIVND (reference sequence). The CDR3 reads CASSTHRKETQYF. The DNA of the CDR3 is TGTGCCAGTAGTACCCACAGGAAAGAGACCCAGTACTTC.

The chain has TRBV7-2 and TRBJ2-1; 8 bases are a match to TRBD1. The length of the CDR3 is 14 residues. The germline V gene has CDR1 SGHTA and CDR2 FQGNSA. V was clipped by 6 bases and J by 9 bases; unmatched bases: 10. CDR3 coding DNA: TGTGCCAGCAGACTGGACAGGGTCAGTAGTGAGCAGTTCTTC. This sequence encodes CASRLDRVSSEQFF.

The chain employs TRBV19 and TRBJ2-1; 12 positions match TRBD2. V lost 10 bases and J lost 3; bases outside the gene matches: 7. This CDR3 spans 15 amino acids. Germline-derived CDR1 and CDR2 are LNHDA and SQIVND (reference sequence). For the CDR3, the DNA is TGTGCCACCCGACTAGCGGGAGTGTACTACAATGAGCAGTTCTTC. This codes for CATRLAGVYYNEQFF.

The J gene is TRBJ2-1, the V gene TRBV27, with a possible D match to TRBD1 (8 bases). This CDR3 is built from 14 residues. V gave up 6 bases and J gave up 3 bases, with 12 bases separating them. CDR1 is MNHEY, CDR2 SMNVEV, per germline (reference sequence). CDR3: CASRTGGDYNEQFF. CDR3 coding DNA: TGTGCCAGCAGAACAGGGGGGGACTACAATGAGCAGTTCTTC.

The count of this clone is one. V gene TRBV5-4 combines with J gene TRBJ2-1; the match to TRBD2 covers 11 bases. J gave up 1 base and V 4 bases, and 4 bases lay outside the gene matches. CDR3 size: 16 residues. Per the germline V gene, CDR1 is SGHNT and CDR2 is YYREEE (reference sequence). The CDR3 nucleotides are TGTGCCAGCAGCCCCGGGACTAGCGGATCCTACAATGAGCAGTTCTTC. It specifies CASSPGTSGSYNEQFF.

This rearrangement joins TRBV28 to TRBJ2-7; TRBD1 agrees at 11 bases. The length of the CDR3 is 13 residues. The germline V gene has CDR1 MDHEN and CDR2 SYDVKM. The J segment lost 6 bases and the V segment lost 6 bases, leaving 4 bases of the junction unmatched. The CDR3 sequence: CASRGQGVSEQYF. The DNA of the CDR3 is TGTGCCAGCAGGGGACAGGGGGTTTCCGAGCAGTACTTC.

This sequence joins TRBV6-5 and TRBJ2-7, with 9 bases lining up with TRBD1. The CDR3 consists of 14 residues. The junction had 8 bases not matched to a gene; V was cut back by 7 bases and J by 4 bases. Germline assignment: CDR1 MNHEY and CDR2 SVGAGI. The CDR3 sequence: CASTPGQGGYEQYF. CDR3 nucleotides: TGTGCCAGCACTCCGGGACAGGGTGGATACGAGCAGTACTTC.

This clone was picked up one time. The chain carries TRBV7-9 and TRBJ2-1; 11 bases are a match to TRBD2. The germline V gene encodes CDR1 SEHNR and CDR2 FQNEAQ (reference sequence). J was trimmed by 5 bases and V by 5 bases; bases with no gene match: 8. This CDR3 region has 16 residues. This chain's CDR3 is CASSTSGRSTHNEQFF. The CDR3 region has the DNA TGTGCCAGCAGCACTAGCGGGAGATCAACCCACAATGAGCAGTTCTTC.

V is TRBV6-5 and J is TRBJ2-7; the match to TRBD2 covers 8 bases. Per the germline V gene, CDR1 is MNHEY and CDR2 is SVGAGI. J lost 5 bases, V lost 6 bases, and 9 bases had no gene match. The CDR3 consists of 14 residues. The CDR3 is CASSLQRESHEQYF. The CDR3 region has the DNA TGTGCCAGCAGCCTCCAGCGGGAGTCCCACGAGCAGTACTTC.

This clone was detected only a few times. V and J are TRBV7-2 and TRBJ2-1, with TRBD2 matching 15 bases. Germline V gene lookup returns CDR1 SGHTA and CDR2 FQGNSA. The J segment lost 6 bases and the V segment lost 4 bases, leaving 10 bases of the junction unmatched. This CDR3 is built from 18 residues. The CDR3 coding sequence is TGTGCCAGCAGCTCCGGGACTAGCGGGAGGAGCTGGCTCAATGAGCAGTTCTTC. Its translation is CASSSGTSGRSWLNEQFF. The full variable domain, its missing parts supplied by reference TRBV7-2 and TRBJ2-1, is GAGVSQSPSNKVTEKGKDVELRCDPISGHTALYWYRQSLGQGLEFLIYFQGNSAPDKSGLPSDRFSAERTGGSVSTLTIQRTQQEDSAVYLCASSSGTSGRSWLNEQFFGPGTRLTVL.